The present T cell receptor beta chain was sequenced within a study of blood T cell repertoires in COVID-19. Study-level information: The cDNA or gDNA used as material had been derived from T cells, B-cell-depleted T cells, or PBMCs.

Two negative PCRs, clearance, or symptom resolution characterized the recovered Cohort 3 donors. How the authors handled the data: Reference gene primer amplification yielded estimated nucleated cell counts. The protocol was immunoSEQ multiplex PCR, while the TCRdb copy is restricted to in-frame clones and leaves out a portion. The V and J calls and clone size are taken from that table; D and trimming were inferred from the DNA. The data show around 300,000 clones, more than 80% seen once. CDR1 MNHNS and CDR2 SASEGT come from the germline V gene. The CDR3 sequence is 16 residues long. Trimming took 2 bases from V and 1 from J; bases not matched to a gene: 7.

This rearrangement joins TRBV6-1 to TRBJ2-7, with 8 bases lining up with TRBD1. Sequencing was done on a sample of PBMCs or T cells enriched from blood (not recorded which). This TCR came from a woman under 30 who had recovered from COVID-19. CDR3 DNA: TGTGCCAGCAGTGAAACAAGGACAGGGTGGTCCTACGAGCAGTACTTC. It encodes CASSETRTGWSYEQYF.